Included here is one T cell receptor beta chain sequence, with context. This specimen belongs to a study of identical twins. The germline V gene has CDR1 DFQATT and CDR2 SNEGSKA (reference sequence). This CDR3 is 12 amino acids long. V was clipped by 4 bases and J by 3 bases, with 7 bases between them. TCRdb re-called the 5' RACE reads through MiXCR, storing one row per CDR3 protein. The sample shows roughly 690,000 distinct CDR3 sequences, approximately 22% of them seen only once. The sample was also linked to a second study, of T cells expressing NK-cell markers. This second study says: Repertoire data for TCR beta were derived from sorted T cells (CD3+CD56+NKG2C+, CD3+CD56+NKG2C- and CD3+CD56-NKG2C+).

The receptor's source is a young woman in good health. The sequencing sample was made of PBMCs. The chain joins TRBV20-1 to TRBJ2-1; possibly TRBD1 for D (5 bases). In DNA form, the CDR3 reads TGCAGTGCTAAGGACAACTACAATGAGCAGTTCTTC. It encodes CSAKDNYNEQFF.